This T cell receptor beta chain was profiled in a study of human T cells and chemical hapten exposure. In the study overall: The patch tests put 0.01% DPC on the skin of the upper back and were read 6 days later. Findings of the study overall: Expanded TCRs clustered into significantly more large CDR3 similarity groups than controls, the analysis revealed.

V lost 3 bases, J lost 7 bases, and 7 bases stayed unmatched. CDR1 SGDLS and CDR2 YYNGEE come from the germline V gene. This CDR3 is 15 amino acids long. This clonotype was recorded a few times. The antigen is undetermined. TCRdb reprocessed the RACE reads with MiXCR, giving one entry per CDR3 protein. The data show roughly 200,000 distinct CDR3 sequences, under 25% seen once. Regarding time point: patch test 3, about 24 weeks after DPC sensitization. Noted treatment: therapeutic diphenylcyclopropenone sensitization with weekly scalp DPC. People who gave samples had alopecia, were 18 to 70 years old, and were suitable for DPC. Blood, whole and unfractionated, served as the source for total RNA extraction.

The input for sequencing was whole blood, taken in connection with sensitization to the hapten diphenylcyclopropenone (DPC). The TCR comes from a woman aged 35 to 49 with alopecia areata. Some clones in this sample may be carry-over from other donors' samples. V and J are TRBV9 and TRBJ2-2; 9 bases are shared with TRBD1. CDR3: CASSEKQGAGGELFF. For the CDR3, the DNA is TGTGCCAGCAGCGAGAAACAGGGGGCCGGCGGGGAGCTGTTTTTT. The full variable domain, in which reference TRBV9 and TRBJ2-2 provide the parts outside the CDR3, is DSGVTQTPKHLITATGQRVTLRCSPRSGDLSVYWYQQSLDQGLQFLIQYYNGEERAKGNILERFSAQQFPDLHSELNLSSLELGDSALYFCASSEKQGAGGELFFGEGSRLTVL.